This T cell receptor beta chain was documented in a study of blood T cell repertoires in COVID-19. The overall study: Donors in the United States, Italy and Spain gave samples during acute or convalescent COVID-19. The analysed material was cDNA or gDNA that came from T cells, B-cell-depleted T cells, or PBMCs.

The germline V gene encodes CDR1 SGHTA and CDR2 FQGTGA. The ends lost 4 bases at V and 3 bases at J; junction bases unmatched: 19. The CDR3 length is 21 residues. Under the authors' procedure: Reference gene primers were amplified, and this amplification served to estimate nucleated cell counts. The repertoire was sequenced with immunoSEQ multiplex PCR; TCRdb's copy has only in-frame clones and lacks some. Clone size and V and J calls were adopted from that table, with D and trimming inferred from the DNA. The repertoire holds approximately 300,000 clones, with around 87% as singletons. The clonotype originates from a middle-aged man with active or convalescent COVID-19. The rearrangement uses TRBV7-3 and TRBJ2-4; 12 bases are shared with TRBD1. The specimen sequenced was peripheral blood. The CDR3 DNA reads TGTGCCAGCAGCTATAACCCCCAAGATAGGGACAGGGGGCGCGGCAAAAACATTCAGTACTTC. It encodes CASSYNPQDRDRGRGKNIQYF.